This T cell receptor beta chain came from a study of siplizumab effects on memory and regulatory T cells. Study-wide results and caveats: Tregs proliferating in siplizumab cultures lacked confirmation of their suppressive function. Unstimulated subset assignment was obtained for only a minor fraction of alloreactive clones. Under siplizumab, alloreactive sequences traced to unstimulated CD4+ memory cells were significantly reduced. The study found naive T cells seemingly more diverse than memory cells and seemingly major alloresponse contributors.

The V gene lost 4 bases and the J gene lost 2 bases, with 14 bases spanning the gap. CDR3 length: 15 residues. Germline values: CDR1 SGHAT, CDR2 FQNNGV. Repertoires were generated with immunoSEQ multiplex PCR, while TCRdb's copy carries only in-frame clones and drops some. The sample lists over 50,000 clones; less than 85% were seen once. This clone came up a few times. Its antigen is still unknown. This chain joins TRBV11-2 and TRBJ2-5; no firm D call. The receptor was isolated from a human donor in good health. What was sequenced was memory CD4+ T cells sorted from blood. CDR3 sequence reads: CASSSRLAEQETQYF. The CDR3 bases are TGTGCCAGCAGCTCGAGACTCGCGGAACAAGAGACCCAGTACTTC.